These 3 T cell receptor beta chains originate from one sample sequenced in a study of T cell responses to AZD1222 COVID-19 vaccine (dated by TCRdb to the early 2020s). What this sample's time point label stands for: about 28 days (+/-7) after the second vaccine dose. Libraries were made using the immunoSEQ multiplex PCR assay. TCRdb re-hosts the immuneACCESS table, in-frame sequences only. Its copies lack some clones; in the studies checked, an unresolved V gene accounts for under half of them, and the cause for the rest is not known. The sample table records 95,000 to 150,000 clones; under 95% of these occur just once. Clones ranked in the top ten supply approximately 5% of the sample. The sequenced sample was peripheral blood, obtained 28 days after the second AZD1222 dose. Receptor source: an adult who received the AZD1222 COVID-19 vaccine.

The V gene is TRBV6-5, the J gene TRBJ2-3; TRBD1 agrees at 10 bases. The CDR3 has 14 residues. V shed 6 bases, J shed 4 bases, and the junction held 4 bases outside the gene matches. Germline V gives CDR1 MNHEY, CDR2 SVGAGI. As DNA, the CDR3 is TGTGCCAGCAGGACAGGGGGCAGTCCAGATACGCAGTATTTT. This codes for CASRTGGSPDTQYF.

The gene calls are TRBV23-1 and TRBJ1-2; 7 nucleotides line up with TRBD1. TRBV23-1 is recorded as an ORF, its role being uncertain. V lost 0 bases to trimming and J lost 1 base; unmatched junction nucleotides: 5. This CDR3 is 16 amino acids long. For the CDR3, the DNA is TGCGCCAGCAGTCAATCGGACAGGTCCCATAACTATGGCTACACCTTC. It specifies CASSQSDRSHNYGYTF.

This sequence joins TRBV6-2 or TRBV6-3 and TRBJ2-7, with TRBD2 as a possible D gene (5 bases). V shed 2 bases and J shed 4 bases, with 18 bases lying between them. This CDR3 is built from 16 residues. Germline CDR1 and CDR2: MNHEY and SVGEGT. CDR3 residues: CASSYLAGWVLYEQYF. DNA for the CDR3: TGTGCCAGCAGTTACCTCGCGGGTTGGGTACTGTACGAGCAGTACTTC.